This T cell receptor (beta chain) stems from a study of cytomegalovirus exposure and HLA in healthy donors. This CDR3 comprises 15 residues. The germline gives CDR1 SGHTA, CDR2 FQGNSA. The germline V and J ends were trimmed by 0 bases and 4 bases, with 9 bases remaining between them. On this clone itself: Its antigen is unknown.

The PCR made use of 60 Vbeta and 13 Jbeta primers. Using immunoSEQ multiplex PCR, the repertoire was profiled, and TCRdb retains in-frame clones only, with some absent. The repertoire table contains 200,000 or so clones. Study findings and constraints: One variant, a missense change in DCLRE1C, was linked in a later analysis to TCR beta V- and J-gene trimming.

The chain combines TRBV7-2 with TRBJ2-2; D not certain. What was sequenced was PBMCs. This receptor was obtained from a boy aged 10-17 years in good health and CMV-seronegative. The CDR3 here is CASSLARPSTGELFF. DNA for the CDR3: TGTGCCAGCAGCTTAGCGCGCCCTTCCACCGGGGAGCTGTTTTTT.